This T cell receptor (beta chain) appears in the sequencing data of a study of T cells in localized non-small cell lung cancer (dated by TCRdb to the early 2020s). About the full investigation: T cell repertoires of 236 early-stage NSCLC patients were analyzed, with tumors being compared against uninvolved tumor-adjacent lungs. Of the NSCLC patients, approximately 130 were male and around 99 were female, and the mean age was approximately 69 years. The cohort comprised approximately 240 treatment-naïve NSCLC patients with resected, localized lung tumors. Broad study findings and their caveats: The highest T cell clonality was observed in uninvolved tumor-adjacent lung, where clonality exceeded that of tumor, suggesting that antigenic responses were more focused in uninvolved tumor-adjacent lung. Longer overall survival was associated with higher T cell density in blood, whereas shorter survival was associated with higher clonality in adjacent lung. Because multi-region tumor sequencing was not performed, intratumor heterogeneity could not be ruled out. A median of roughly 58 of the top 100 tumor clones were detected in paired uninvolved adjacent lung, and 28 of these tumor clones were also found among the top 100 clones of the paired uninvolved adjacent lung. Because of the exploratory design, TCR variables were selected using unadjusted p-values without false-discovery rate correction.

The immunoSEQ Assay was used to sequence TCR beta CDR3 regions from DNA. The paper's processing steps were these. To compute T cell density, TCR beta template counts were normalized to usable DNA, which was estimated by amplifying housekeeping genes. Richness was estimated with the preseqR package, extrapolating to 400,000 templates for PBMC samples and 120,000 templates for tissue samples. Clonality was defined by subtracting Pielou's evenness from one. Tissue-enriched TCRs were identified through differential abundance testing performed on productive amino-acid clonotypes, with a minimum total count of 5 and an alpha of 0.1. The Jaccard Index and the Morisita Overlap Index were used to measure how much the repertoires overlapped between compartments. GLIPH clustered TCR beta CDR3s with public tetramer-defined viral CDR3s; viral motifs required at least three viral sequences plus V-gene enrichment. Imported from immuneACCESS, the table was reduced by TCRdb to in-frame sequences with V and J called. These copies leave out some clones; in studies compared against another copy, an unresolved V gene accounts for under half, and the cause of the remainder is not known. From that table come the V and J calls and clone size; the DNA was used to work out D and trimming. The sample table shows over 20,000 clones, and approximately 86% are seen once. The ten most abundant clones make up 5.8% of the sample.

At diagnosis, tumor, uninvolved tumor-adjacent lung and peripheral blood were collected and then preserved as a mix of FFPE and fresh-frozen material. For TCR repertoire profiling, blood samples were analyzed in the form of peripheral blood mononuclear cells. On this clone: Its antigen remains undetermined. No qualities accompany the bases; no much larger clone lies one base away.

The junction shows trimming of 5 bases on V and 2 bases on J, and the gene matches do not reach 5 bases of it. Including cysteine and phenylalanine, the CDR3 has 14 amino acids. Only CDR3 DNA is held: 42 bases, read in frame from base 1. CDR1 and CDR2, looked up from the germline V gene, are MNHGY and SVAAGI. The sample consisted of peripheral blood, taken before any cancer treatment. The chain joins TRBV6-9 to TRBJ2-5, and 7 bases in between align with TRBD2. The source of this sequence is a male donor aged 60 or over with stage II squamous cell lung carcinoma. The DNA sequence follows: TGTGCCAGCAGTGAGTTCGGGGGGCAAGAGACCCAGTACTTC. It specifies CASSEFGGQETQYF.